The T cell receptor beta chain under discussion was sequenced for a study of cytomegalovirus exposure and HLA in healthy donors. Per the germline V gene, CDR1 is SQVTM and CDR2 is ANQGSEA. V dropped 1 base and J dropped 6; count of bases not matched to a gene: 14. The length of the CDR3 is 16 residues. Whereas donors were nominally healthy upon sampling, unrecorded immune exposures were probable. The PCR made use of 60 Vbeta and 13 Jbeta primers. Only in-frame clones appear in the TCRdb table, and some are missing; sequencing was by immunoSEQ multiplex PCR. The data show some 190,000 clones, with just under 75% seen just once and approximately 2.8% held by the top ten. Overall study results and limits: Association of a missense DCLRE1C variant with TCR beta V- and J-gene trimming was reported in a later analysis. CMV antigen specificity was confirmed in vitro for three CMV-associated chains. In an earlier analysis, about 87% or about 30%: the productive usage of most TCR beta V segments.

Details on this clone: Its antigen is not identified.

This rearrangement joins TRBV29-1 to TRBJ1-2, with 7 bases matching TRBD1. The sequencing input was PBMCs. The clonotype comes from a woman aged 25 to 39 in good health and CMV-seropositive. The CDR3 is CSVEGRTGLMRNGYTF. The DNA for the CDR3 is TGCAGCGTTGAAGGTCGGACAGGCCTCATGAGAAATGGCTACACCTTC. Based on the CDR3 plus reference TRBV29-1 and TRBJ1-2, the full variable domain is SAVISQKPSRDICQRGTSLTIQCQVDSQVTMMFWYRQQPGQSLTLIATANQGSEATYESGFVIDKFPISRPNLTFSTLTVSNMSPEDSSIYLCSVEGRTGLMRNGYTFGSGTRLTVV.